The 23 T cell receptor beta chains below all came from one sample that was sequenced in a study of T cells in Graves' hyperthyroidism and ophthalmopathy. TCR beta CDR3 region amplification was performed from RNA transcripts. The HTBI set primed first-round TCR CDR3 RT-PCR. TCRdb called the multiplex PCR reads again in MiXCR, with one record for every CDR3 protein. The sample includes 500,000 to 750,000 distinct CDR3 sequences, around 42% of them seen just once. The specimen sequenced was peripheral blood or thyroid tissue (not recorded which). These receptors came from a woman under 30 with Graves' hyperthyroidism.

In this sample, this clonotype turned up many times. The CDR3 nucleotides are TGCGCCAGCACCAACCCAGGGGTGAACACTGAAGCTTTCTTT. It encodes CASTNPGVNTEAFF. The J gene is TRBJ1-1, the V gene TRBV5-1, with D tentatively TRBD1 (6 bases). V was trimmed by 6 bases and J by 0 bases, leaving 12 bases between them. The CDR3 is made up of 14 amino acids. CDR1 is SGHRS and CDR2 is YFSETQ in the germline V gene. The full variable domain, completed using reference TRBV5-1 and TRBJ1-1, is KAGVTQTPRYLIKTRGQQVTLSCSPISGHRSVSWYQQTPGQGLQFLFEYFSETQRNKGNFPGRFSGRQFSNSRSEMNVSTLELGDSALYLCASTNPGVNTEAFFGQGTRLTVV.

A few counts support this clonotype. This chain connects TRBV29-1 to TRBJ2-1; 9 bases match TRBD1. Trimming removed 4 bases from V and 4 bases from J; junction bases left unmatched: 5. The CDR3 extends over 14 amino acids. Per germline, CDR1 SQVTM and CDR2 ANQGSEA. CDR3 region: CSVGGGQGYNEQFF. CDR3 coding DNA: TGCAGCGTTGGGGGGGGACAGGGTTACAATGAGCAGTTCTTC.

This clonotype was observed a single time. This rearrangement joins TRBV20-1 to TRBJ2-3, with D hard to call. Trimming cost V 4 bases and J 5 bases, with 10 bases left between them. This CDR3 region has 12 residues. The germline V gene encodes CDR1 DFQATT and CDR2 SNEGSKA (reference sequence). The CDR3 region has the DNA TGCAGTGCTAACTTGGCTGGAGATACGCAGTATTTT. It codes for CSANLAGDTQYF.

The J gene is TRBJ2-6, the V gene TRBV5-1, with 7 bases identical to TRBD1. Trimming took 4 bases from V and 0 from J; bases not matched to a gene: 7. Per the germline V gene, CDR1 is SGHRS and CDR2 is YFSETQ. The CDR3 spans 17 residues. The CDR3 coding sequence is TGCGCCAGCAGCCAGGACAGGTTGCACTCTGGGGCCAACGTCCTGACTTTC. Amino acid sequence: CASSQDRLHSGANVLTF.

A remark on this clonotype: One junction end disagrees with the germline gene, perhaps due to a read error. The CDR3 DNA sequence: TGCAGCGTTAGAGAGGGGGACACTGAAGCCTTCTTT. This translates into CSVREGDTEAFF. This chain links TRBV20-1 with TRBJ1-1; possible D gene TRBD1, 6 bases. The CDR3 is made up of 12 amino acids. Germline CDR1 is DFQATT and CDR2 is SNEGSKA (reference sequence).

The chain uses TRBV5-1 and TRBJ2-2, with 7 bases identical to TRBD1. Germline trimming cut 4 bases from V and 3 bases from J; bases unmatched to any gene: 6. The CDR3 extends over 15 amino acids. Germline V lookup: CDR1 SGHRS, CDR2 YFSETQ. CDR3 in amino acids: CASSPRGIDTGELFF. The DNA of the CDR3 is TGCGCCAGCAGCCCCAGGGGGATCGACACCGGGGAGCTGTTTTTT.

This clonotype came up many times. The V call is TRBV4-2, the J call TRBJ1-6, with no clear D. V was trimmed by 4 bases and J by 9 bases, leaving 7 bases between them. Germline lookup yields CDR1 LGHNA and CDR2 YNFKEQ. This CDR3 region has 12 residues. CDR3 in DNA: TGTGCCAGCAGCCGGGATACTTCACCCCTCCACTTT. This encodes CASSRDTSPLHF.

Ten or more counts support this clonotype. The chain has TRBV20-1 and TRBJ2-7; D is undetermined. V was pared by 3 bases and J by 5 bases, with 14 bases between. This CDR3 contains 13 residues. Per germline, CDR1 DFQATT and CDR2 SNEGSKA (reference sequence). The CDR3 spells CSASERLNNEQYF. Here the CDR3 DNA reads TGCAGTGCTAGTGAAAGGCTAAACAACGAGCAGTACTTC.

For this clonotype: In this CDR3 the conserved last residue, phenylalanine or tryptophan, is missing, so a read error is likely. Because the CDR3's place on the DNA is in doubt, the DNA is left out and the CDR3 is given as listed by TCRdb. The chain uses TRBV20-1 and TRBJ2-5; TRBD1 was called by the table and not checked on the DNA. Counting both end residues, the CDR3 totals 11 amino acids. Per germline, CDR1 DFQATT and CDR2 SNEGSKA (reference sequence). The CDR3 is CSAREREGMGT.

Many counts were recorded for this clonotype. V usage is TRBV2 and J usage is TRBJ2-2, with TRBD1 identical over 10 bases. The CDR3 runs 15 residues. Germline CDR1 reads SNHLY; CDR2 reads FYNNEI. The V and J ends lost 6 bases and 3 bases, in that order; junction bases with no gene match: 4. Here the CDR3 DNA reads TGTGCCAGCAGGTCCGGGACAGGGGACACCGGGGAGCTGTTTTTT. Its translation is CASRSGTGDTGELFF.

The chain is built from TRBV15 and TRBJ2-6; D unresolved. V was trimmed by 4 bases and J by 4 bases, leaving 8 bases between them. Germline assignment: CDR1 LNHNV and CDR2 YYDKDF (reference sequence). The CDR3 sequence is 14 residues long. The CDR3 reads CATSIYTGANVLTF. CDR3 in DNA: TGTGCCACCAGCATCTACACCGGGGCCAACGTCCTGACTTTC.

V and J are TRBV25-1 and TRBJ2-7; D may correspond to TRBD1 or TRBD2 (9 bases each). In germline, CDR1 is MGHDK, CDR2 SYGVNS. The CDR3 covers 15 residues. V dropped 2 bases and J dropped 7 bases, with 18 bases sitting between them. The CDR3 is CASSEGASGTGEQYF. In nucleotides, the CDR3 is TGTGCCAGCAGTGAAGGGGCTAGCGGGACAGGGGAGCAGTACTTC.

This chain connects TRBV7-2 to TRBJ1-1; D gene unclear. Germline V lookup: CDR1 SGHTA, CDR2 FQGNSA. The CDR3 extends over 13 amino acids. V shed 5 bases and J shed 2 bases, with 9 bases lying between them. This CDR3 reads CASSTGVNTEAFF. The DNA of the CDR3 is TGTGCCAGCAGCACCGGAGTTAACACTGAAGCTTTCTTT. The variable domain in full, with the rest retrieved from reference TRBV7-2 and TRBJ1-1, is GAGVSQSPSNKVTEKGKDVELRCDPISGHTALYWYRQSLGQGLEFLIYFQGNSAPDKSGLPSDRFSAERTGGSVSTLTIQRTQQEDSAVYLCASSTGVNTEAFFGQGTRLTVV.

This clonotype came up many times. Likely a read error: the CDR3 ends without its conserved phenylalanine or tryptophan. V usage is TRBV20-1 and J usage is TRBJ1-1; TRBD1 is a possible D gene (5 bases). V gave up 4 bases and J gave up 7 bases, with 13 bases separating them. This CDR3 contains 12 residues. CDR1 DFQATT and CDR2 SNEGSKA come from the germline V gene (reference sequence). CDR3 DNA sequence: TGCAGTGCTAAACAGGTCCCGCATGAAGCTTTCCTT. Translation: CSAKQVPHEAFL.

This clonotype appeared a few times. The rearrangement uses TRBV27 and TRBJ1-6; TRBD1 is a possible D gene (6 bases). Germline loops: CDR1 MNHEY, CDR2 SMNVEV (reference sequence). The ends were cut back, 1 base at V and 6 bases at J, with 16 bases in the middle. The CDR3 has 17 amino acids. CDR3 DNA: TGTGCCAGCAGTTTATTTTCCCCGGGACACCTTAATTCACCCCTCCACTTT. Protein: CASSLFSPGHLNSPLHF.

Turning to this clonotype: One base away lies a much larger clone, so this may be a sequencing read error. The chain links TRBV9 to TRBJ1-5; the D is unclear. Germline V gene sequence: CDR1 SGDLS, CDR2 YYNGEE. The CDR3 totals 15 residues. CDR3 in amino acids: CASSYTSNPNQPQQF. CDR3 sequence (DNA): TGTGCCAGCAGTTACACGAGCAACCCCAATCAGCCCCAGCAGTTT.

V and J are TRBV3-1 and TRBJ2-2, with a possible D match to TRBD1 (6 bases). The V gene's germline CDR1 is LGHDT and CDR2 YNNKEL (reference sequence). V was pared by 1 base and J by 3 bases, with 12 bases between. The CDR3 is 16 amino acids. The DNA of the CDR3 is TGTGCCAGCAGCCAAGTTACAGGGATCCACACCGGGGAGCTGTTTTTT. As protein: CASSQVTGIHTGELFF.

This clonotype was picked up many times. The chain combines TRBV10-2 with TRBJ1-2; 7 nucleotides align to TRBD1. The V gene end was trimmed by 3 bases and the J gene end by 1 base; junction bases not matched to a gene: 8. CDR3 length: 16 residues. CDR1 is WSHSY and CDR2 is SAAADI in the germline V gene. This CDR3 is CASSETAAGGNYGYTF. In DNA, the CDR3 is TGCGCCAGCAGTGAAACAGCCGCAGGGGGTAACTATGGCTACACCTTC.

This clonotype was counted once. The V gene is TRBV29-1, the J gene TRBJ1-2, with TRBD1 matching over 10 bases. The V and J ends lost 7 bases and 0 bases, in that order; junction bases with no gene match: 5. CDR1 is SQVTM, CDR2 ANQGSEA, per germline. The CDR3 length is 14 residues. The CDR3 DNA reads TGCAGCGCTAGACAGGGGGCCTCTAACTATGGCTACACCTTC. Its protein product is CSARQGASNYGYTF.

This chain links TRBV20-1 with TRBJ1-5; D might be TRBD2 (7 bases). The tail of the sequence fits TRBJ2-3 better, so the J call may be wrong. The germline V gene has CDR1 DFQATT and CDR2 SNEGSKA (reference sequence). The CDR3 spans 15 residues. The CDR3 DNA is TGCAGTGCTAGTTTCGGCCAAGGGGGGGCAGATACGCAGTATTTT. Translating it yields CSASFGQGGADTQYF.

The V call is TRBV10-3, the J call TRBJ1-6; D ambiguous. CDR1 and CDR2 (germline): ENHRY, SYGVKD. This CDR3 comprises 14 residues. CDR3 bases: TGTGCTAGAGAAAGGAGCTCCTATAATTCACCCCTCCACTTT. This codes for CARERSSYNSPLHF.

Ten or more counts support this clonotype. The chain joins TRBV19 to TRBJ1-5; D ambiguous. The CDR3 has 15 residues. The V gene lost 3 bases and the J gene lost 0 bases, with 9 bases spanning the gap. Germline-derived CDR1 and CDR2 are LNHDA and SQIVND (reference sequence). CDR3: CASSILVVSNQPQHF. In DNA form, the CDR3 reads TGTGCCAGTAGTATCCTGGTAGTTAGCAATCAGCCCCAGCATTTT.

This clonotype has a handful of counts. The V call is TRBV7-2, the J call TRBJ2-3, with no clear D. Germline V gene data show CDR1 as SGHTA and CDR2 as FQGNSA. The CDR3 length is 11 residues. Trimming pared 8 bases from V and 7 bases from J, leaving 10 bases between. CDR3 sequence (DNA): TGTGCCAGCCTCTGGGGTTATACGCAGTATTTT. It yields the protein CASLWGYTQYF.